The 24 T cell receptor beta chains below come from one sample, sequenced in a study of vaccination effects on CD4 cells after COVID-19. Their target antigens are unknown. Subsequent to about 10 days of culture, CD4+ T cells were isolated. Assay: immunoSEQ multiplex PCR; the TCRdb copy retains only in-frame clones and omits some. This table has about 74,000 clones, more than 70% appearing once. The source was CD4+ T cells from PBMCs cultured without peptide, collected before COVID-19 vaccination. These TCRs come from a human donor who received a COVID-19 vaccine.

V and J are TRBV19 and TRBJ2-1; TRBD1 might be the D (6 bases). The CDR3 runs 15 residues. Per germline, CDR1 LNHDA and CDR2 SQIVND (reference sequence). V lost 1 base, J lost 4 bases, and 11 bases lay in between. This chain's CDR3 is CASSIVWGLYNEQFF. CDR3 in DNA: TGTGCCAGTAGTATAGTTTGGGGGCTTTACAATGAGCAGTTCTTC.

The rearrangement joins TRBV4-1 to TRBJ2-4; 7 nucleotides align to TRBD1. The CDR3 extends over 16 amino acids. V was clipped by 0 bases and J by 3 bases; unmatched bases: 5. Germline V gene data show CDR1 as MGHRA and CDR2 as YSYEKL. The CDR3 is CASSQDTGTVKNIQYF. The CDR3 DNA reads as TGCGCCAGCAGCCAAGATACCGGGACAGTCAAAAACATTCAGTACTTC.

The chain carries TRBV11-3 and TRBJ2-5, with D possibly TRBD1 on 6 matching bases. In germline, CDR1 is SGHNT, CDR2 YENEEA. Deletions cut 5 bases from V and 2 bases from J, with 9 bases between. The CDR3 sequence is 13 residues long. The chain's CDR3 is CASSRDRQETQYF. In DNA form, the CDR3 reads TGTGCCAGCAGCCGCGACAGGCAAGAGACCCAGTACTTC.

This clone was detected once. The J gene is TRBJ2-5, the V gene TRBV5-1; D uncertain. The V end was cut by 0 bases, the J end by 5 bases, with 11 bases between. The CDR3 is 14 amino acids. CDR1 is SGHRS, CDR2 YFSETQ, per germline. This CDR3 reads CASSLVSGYETQYF. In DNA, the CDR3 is TGCGCCAGCAGCTTGGTCTCCGGATATGAGACCCAGTACTTC. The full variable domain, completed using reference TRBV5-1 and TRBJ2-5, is KAGVTQTPRYLIKTRGQQVTLSCSPISGHRSVSWYQQTPGQGLQFLFEYFSETQRNKGNFPGRFSGRQFSNSRSEMNVSTLELGDSALYLCASSLVSGYETQYFGPGTRLLVL.

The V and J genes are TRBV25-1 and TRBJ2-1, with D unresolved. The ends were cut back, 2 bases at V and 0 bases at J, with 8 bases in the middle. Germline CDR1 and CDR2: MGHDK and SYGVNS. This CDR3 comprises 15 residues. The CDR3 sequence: CASSEALSSYNEQFF. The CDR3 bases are TGTGCCAGCAGTGAAGCCTTGAGCTCCTACAATGAGCAGTTCTTC.

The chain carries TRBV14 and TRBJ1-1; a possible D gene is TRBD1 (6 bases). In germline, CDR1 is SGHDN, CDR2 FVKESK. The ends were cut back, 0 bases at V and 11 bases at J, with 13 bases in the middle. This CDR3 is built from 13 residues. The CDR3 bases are TGTGCCAGCAGCCAAGATTGGCGGACAGCGGCTTTCTTT. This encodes CASSQDWRTAAFF.

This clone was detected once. CDR3 loop: CASSVTKGAGTGGAFSPLHF. The DNA for the CDR3 is TGTGCCAGCTCAGTCACTAAGGGAGCCGGGACAGGGGGCGCGTTTTCACCCCTCCACTTT. The chain links TRBV18 to TRBJ1-6, with 12 bases lining up with TRBD1. The CDR3 extends over 20 amino acids. Losses at the gene ends were 5 bases for V and 9 bases for J; bases not matched to a gene: 20. Germline V lookup: CDR1 KGHSH, CDR2 LQKENI.

The CDR3 coding sequence is TGCGCCAGCAGCGCTACTAGCGGACCCCTTCGGCAGTACGTC. Translation gives CASSATSGPLRQYV. The chain is built from TRBV10-2 and TRBJ2-7; 8 bases line up with TRBD2. This CDR3 is built from 14 residues. The germline CDR1 and CDR2 sequences are WSHSY and SAAADI. V lost 6 bases, J lost 9 bases, and 13 bases stayed unmatched.

The CDR3 DNA reads as TGTGCCAGCAGCTTGGAAGAGACCCAGTACTTC. Translation gives CASSLEETQYF. This chain connects TRBV5-8 to TRBJ2-5; D is uncertain. The CDR3 contains 11 residues. V shed 0 bases and J shed 3 bases, with 0 bases lying between them. Germline loops: CDR1 SGHTS, CDR2 YDEGEE.

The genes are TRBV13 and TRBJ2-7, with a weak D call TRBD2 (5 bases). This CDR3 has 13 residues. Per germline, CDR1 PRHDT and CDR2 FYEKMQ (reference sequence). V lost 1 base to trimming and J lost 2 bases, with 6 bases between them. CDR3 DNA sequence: TGTGCCAGCAGCTTAGCCGGGGCCTACGAGCAGTACGTC. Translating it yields CASSLAGAYEQYV.

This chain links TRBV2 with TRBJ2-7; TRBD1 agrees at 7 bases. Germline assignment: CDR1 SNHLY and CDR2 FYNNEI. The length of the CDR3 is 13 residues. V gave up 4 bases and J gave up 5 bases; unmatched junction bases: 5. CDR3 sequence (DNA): TGTGCCAGCAGTGTACAGGGGTCCCACGAGCAGTACGTC. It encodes CASSVQGSHEQYV.

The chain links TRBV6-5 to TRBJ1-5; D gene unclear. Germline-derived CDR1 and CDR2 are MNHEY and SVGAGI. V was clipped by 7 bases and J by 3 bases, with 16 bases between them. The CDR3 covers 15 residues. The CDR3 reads CASTETGRNNQPQHF. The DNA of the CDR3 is TGTGCCAGCACCGAGACTGGACGGAACAATCAGCCCCAGCATTTT.

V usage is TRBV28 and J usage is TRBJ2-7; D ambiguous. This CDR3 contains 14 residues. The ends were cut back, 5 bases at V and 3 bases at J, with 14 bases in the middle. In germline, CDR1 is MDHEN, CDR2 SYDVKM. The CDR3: CASSGRSGHYEQYV. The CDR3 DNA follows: TGTGCCAGCAGTGGCCGGTCCGGTCACTACGAGCAGTACGTC.

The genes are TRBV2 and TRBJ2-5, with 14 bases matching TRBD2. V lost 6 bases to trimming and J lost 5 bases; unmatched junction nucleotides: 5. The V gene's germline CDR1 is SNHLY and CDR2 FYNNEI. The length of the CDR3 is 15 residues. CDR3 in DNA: TGTGCCAGCAGGTCGACTAGCGGGGGGGCCGAGACCCAGTACTTC. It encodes CASRSTSGGAETQYF.

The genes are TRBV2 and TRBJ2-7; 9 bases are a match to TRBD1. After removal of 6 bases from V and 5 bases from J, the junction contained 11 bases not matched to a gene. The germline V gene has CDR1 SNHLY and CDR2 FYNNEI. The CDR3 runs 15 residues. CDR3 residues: CASSLISGQGNEQYV. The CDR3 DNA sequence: TGTGCCAGCAGCCTCATCTCGGGACAGGGTAACGAGCAGTACGTC.

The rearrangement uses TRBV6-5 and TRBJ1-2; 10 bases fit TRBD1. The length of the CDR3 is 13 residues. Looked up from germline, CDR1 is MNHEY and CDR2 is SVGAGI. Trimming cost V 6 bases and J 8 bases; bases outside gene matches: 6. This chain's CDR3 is CASRSDRGRGYTF. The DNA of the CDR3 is TGTGCCAGCAGATCAGACAGGGGGCGCGGCTACACCTTC.

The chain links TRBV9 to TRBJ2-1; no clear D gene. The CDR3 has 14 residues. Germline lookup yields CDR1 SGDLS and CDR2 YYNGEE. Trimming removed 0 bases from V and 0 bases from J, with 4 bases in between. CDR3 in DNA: TGTGCCAGCAGCGTAGGCGGCTCCTACAATGAGCAGTTCTTC. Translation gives CASSVGGSYNEQFF. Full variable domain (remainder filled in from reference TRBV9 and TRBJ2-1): DSGVTQTPKHLITATGQRVTLRCSPRSGDLSVYWYQQSLDQGLQFLIQYYNGEERAKGNILERFSAQQFPDLHSELNLSSLELGDSALYFCASSVGGSYNEQFFGPGTRLTVL.

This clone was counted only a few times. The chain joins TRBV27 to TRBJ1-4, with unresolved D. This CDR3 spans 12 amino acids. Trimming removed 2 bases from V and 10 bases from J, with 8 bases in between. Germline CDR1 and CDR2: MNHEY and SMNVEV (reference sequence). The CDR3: CASSLAGGKLFF. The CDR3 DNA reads TGTGCCAGCAGTTTAGCAGGCGGAAAACTGTTTTTT.

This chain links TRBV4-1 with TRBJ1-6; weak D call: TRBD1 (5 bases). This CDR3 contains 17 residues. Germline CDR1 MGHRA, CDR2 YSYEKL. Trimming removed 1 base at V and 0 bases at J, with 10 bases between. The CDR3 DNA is TGCGCCAGCAGCCAAGCCAGGGCGAGCTCCTATAATTCACCCCTCCACTTT. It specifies CASSQARASSYNSPLHF.

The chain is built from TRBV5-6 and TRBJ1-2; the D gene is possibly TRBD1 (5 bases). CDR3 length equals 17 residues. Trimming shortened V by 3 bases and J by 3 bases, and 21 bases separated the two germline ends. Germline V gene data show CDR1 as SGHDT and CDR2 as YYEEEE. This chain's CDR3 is CASSSPGAWGGYYGYTF. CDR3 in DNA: TGTGCCAGCAGCTCGCCGGGCGCTTGGGGGGGGTACTATGGCTACACCTTC.

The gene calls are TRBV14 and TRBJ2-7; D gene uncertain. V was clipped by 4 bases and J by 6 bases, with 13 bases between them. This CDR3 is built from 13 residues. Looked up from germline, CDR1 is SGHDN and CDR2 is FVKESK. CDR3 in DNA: TGTGCCAGCAGCCCCTCGTCTTATAGCGAGCAGTACGTC. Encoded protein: CASSPSSYSEQYV.

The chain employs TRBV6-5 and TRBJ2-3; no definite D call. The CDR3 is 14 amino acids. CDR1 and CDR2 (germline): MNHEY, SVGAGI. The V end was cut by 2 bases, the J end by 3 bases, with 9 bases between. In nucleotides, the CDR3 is TGTGCCAGCAGTTACGCACGGGCAACAGATACGCAGTATTTT. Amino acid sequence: CASSYARATDTQYF.

DNA of the CDR3: TGTGCCAGCAGTCGCGGGACCCAAGCCAACACCGGGGAGCTGTTTTTT. Translation gives CASSRGTQANTGELFF. The chain joins TRBV28 to TRBJ2-2; perhaps TRBD2 as D (6 bases). Germline lookup yields CDR1 MDHEN and CDR2 SYDVKM. Between the trimmed V and J ends, which lost 5 bases and 2 bases, there was a span of 15 bases. CDR3 length: 16 amino acids.

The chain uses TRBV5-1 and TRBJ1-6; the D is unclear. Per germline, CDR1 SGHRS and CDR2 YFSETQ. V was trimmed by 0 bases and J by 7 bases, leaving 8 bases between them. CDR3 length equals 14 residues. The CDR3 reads CASSLEMRNSPLHF. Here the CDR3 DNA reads TGCGCCAGCAGCTTGGAAATGAGGAATTCACCCCTCCACTTT. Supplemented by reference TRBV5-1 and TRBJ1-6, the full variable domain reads KAGVTQTPRYLIKTRGQQVTLSCSPISGHRSVSWYQQTPGQGLQFLFEYFSETQRNKGNFPGRFSGRQFSNSRSEMNVSTLELGDSALYLCASSLEMRNSPLHFGNGTRLTVT.